The 17 T cell receptor beta chains below come from one sample, sequenced in a study of cytomegalovirus exposure and HLA in healthy donors. In the PCR, 60 Vbeta and 13 Jbeta primers were used. Sequencing used immunoSEQ multiplex PCR; TCRdb keeps in-frame clones, though not all of them. The data hold approximately 100,000 clones, with approximately 73% observed a single time. The specimen was PBMCs. The receptors were gathered from a woman aged 45-59 years in good health and CMV-seropositive.

The rearrangement uses TRBV7-9 and TRBJ2-7, with D maybe TRBD2 (6 bases). This CDR3 has 16 residues. Trimming shortened V by 0 bases and J by 0 bases, and 12 bases separated the two germline ends. Germline V lookup: CDR1 SEHNR, CDR2 FQNEAQ (reference sequence). The DNA for the CDR3 is TGTGCCAGCAGCTTAGCGCGAGGCGGGGTCTCCTACGAGCAGTACTTC. Protein: CASSLARGGVSYEQYF.

The chain joins TRBV27 to TRBJ2-5; TRBD2 matches at 13 bases. The V and J ends lost 0 bases and 4 bases, in that order; junction bases with no gene match: 11. Germline V lookup: CDR1 MNHEY, CDR2 SMNVEV (reference sequence). The CDR3 contains 19 residues. The CDR3 nucleotides are TGTGCCAGCAGTTTATCGCCCCGACTAGCGGGGGGAACTCGAGAGACCCAGTACTTC. It is translated as CASSLSPRLAGGTRETQYF.

V gene TRBV29-1 combines with J gene TRBJ1-1, with 8 positions matching TRBD1. The trim removed 6 bases at V and 5 bases at J, leaving 14 bases unmatched. In germline, CDR1 is SQVTM, CDR2 ANQGSEA. This CDR3 is built from 15 residues. The CDR3 DNA reads as TGCAGCGTAGTGCTCCAGGGGGCGCTGGGGACTGAAGCTTTCTTT. Its translation is CSVVLQGALGTEAFF.

The CDR3 DNA follows: TGTGCCTGGAGCTACAGGGGACGGGGCACTGAAGCTTTCTTT. Its protein product is CAWSYRGRGTEAFF. This chain links TRBV30 with TRBJ1-1; 7 positions match TRBD1. With V trimmed by 3 bases and J by 4 bases, 8 bases remained unmatched. Germline V gene sequence: CDR1 GTSNPN, CDR2 SVGIG (reference sequence). CDR3 length equals 14 residues.

This clone was recorded only once. This sequence joins TRBV14 and TRBJ2-1, with 9 bases fitting TRBD2. The CDR3 runs to 15 residues. Germline CDR1 and CDR2: SGHDN and FVKESK. V dropped 1 base and J dropped 8; count of bases not matched to a gene: 6. This chain's CDR3 is CASSQGLAGLDEQFF. The CDR3 DNA is TGTGCCAGCAGCCAAGGCCTAGCGGGACTTGATGAGCAGTTCTTC. The full variable domain, with the rest looked up from reference TRBV14 and TRBJ2-1, is EAGVTQFPSHSVIEKGQTVTLRCDPISGHDNLYWYRRVMGKEIKFLLHFVKESKQDESGMPNNRFLAERTGGTYSTLKVQPAELEDSGVYFCASSQGLAGLDEQFFGPGTRLTVL.

V gene TRBV5-1 combines with J gene TRBJ2-5; 8 bases line up with TRBD2. The CDR3 contains 16 residues. CDR1 is SGHRS and CDR2 is YFSETQ in the germline V gene. The trim removed 5 bases at V and 2 bases at J, leaving 11 bases unmatched. DNA for the CDR3: TGCGCCAGCAGGCTGGCGGGGGGCCTGACACAAGAGACCCAGTACTTC. Amino acid sequence: CASRLAGGLTQETQYF.

The genes are TRBV5-4 and TRBJ1-1; perhaps TRBD1 as D (6 bases). Looked up from germline, CDR1 is SGHNT and CDR2 is YYREEE (reference sequence). V lost 2 bases, J lost 3 bases, and 17 bases lay in between. This CDR3 is 16 amino acids long. The CDR3 is CASSFLIGGGDTEAFF. The CDR3 nucleotides read TGTGCCAGCAGCTTCTTAATAGGGGGTGGAGACACTGAAGCTTTCTTT.

The chain links TRBV15 to TRBJ2-7, with a weak D call TRBD1 (5 bases). Germline V gene data show CDR1 as LNHNV and CDR2 as YYDKDF (reference sequence). V was pared by 0 bases and J by 1 base, with 7 bases between. CDR3 size: 14 residues. Here the CDR3 reads CATSRDQGSYEQYF. The CDR3 region has the DNA TGTGCCACCAGCAGAGATCAGGGTTCCTACGAGCAGTACTTC.

The chain joins TRBV6-4 to TRBJ2-1, with 10 bases identical to TRBD2. The CDR3 contains 14 residues. Germline V lookup: CDR1 MRHNA, CDR2 SNTAGT. V was pared by 9 bases and J by 7 bases, with 9 bases of the junction left unmatched. For the CDR3, the DNA is TGTGCCAGTTCTCTAGCGGGAGTGGGGAATGAGCAGTTCTTC. This sequence encodes CASSLAGVGNEQFF.

The V call is TRBV11-2, the J call TRBJ2-3, with 8 nucleotides matching TRBD2. This CDR3 contains 14 residues. V lost 4 bases to trimming and J lost 2 bases; unmatched junction nucleotides: 2. Germline CDR1 is SGHAT and CDR2 is FQNNGV. The CDR3 sequence: CASSWRGATDTQYF. The DNA for the CDR3 is TGTGCCAGCAGCTGGCGGGGGGCCACAGATACGCAGTATTTT.

This chain connects TRBV27 to TRBJ1-1; D perhaps matches TRBD1 (6 bases). Trimming took off 4 bases at V and 4 bases at J, with 16 bases between the two ends. CDR1 and CDR2 from the germline V gene are MNHEY and SMNVEV (reference sequence). The CDR3 length is 15 residues. CDR3 sequence: CASSSNGRGLTEAFF. CDR3 bases: TGTGCCAGCAGTTCCAACGGCAGGGGCCTCACTGAAGCTTTCTTT.

V gene TRBV6-5 combines with J gene TRBJ1-5, with D hard to call. The CDR3 has 13 amino acids. V was trimmed by 5 bases and J by 1 base, leaving 6 bases between them. CDR1 and CDR2 from the germline V gene are MNHEY and SVGAGI. The CDR3 DNA reads as TGTGCCAGCAGTAGCCGGAGCAATCAGCCCCAGCATTTT. Translated: CASSSRSNQPQHF.

The rearrangement joins TRBV7-9 to TRBJ1-2; TRBD1 might be the D (5 bases). V was pared by 5 bases and J by 7 bases, with 8 bases between. The V gene's germline CDR1 is SEHNR and CDR2 FQNEAQ (reference sequence). The CDR3 length is 11 residues. CDR3 sequence reads: CASSLDSGYTF. For the CDR3, the DNA is TGTGCCAGCAGCCTAGACAGTGGCTACACCTTC.

This sequence joins TRBV5-4 and TRBJ2-7; 14 nucleotides align to TRBD2. The J call is doubtful: the DNA matches TRBJ2-5 better. CDR1 is SGHNT and CDR2 is YYREEE in the germline V gene (reference sequence). The CDR3 has 18 amino acids. The CDR3 bases are TGTGCCAGCAGCCCCGGACTAGCGGGAGGCCGGGTCCAAGAGACCCAGTACTTC. It yields the protein CASSPGLAGGRVQETQYF.

This chain uses TRBV7-9 with TRBJ2-5; 8 bases match TRBD2. CDR1 and CDR2 from the germline V gene are SEHNR and FQNEAQ (reference sequence). The CDR3 covers 16 residues. The V and J ends lost 5 bases and 5 bases, in that order; junction bases with no gene match: 13. DNA of the CDR3: TGTGCCAGCAGCCCCGTCACTAGCGGATGGGGGGAGACCCAGTACTTC. Translation: CASSPVTSGWGETQYF.

The gene calls are TRBV2 and TRBJ2-1, with a weak D call TRBD1 (6 bases). Trimming stripped 4 bases from V and 6 bases from J, with 13 bases between. This CDR3 contains 14 residues. Germline V gene sequence: CDR1 SNHLY, CDR2 FYNNEI. CDR3 sequence (DNA): TGTGCCAGCAGTGCTTCAGGGGCTGGCAATGAGCAGTTCTTC. Translating it yields CASSASGAGNEQFF. Variable domain in full (rest from reference TRBV2 and TRBJ2-1): EPEVTQTPSHQVTQMGQEVILRCVPISNHLYFYWYRQILGQKVEFLVSFYNNEISEKSEIFDDQFSVERPDGSNFTLKIRSTKLEDSAMYFCASSASGAGNEQFFGPGTRLTVL.

The V and J genes are TRBV10-3 and TRBJ1-1, with 7 positions matching TRBD1. The V and J ends lost 4 bases and 12 bases, in that order; junction bases with no gene match: 8. CDR1 and CDR2 from the germline V gene are ENHRY and SYGVKD. The CDR3 is 12 amino acids. Written as DNA, the CDR3 is TGTGCCATCAGTGGGACAGGTTTCGTAACTTTCTTT. Its translation is CAISGTGFVTFF.